The 28 T cell receptor beta chains given below trace back to one sample, sequenced in a study of technical replicates of blood from a handful of donors. Here immunoSEQ multiplex PCR was the method, and the copy in TCRdb shows in-frame clones only, minus some. The sample contains fewer than 85,000 clones, 85% to 95% of which appear only once. Specimen: PBMCs. The origin of the receptors is a human donor in good health. Some clones in this sample may be carry-over from other donors' samples.

This clone was recorded a few times. The rearrangement joins TRBV7-9 to TRBJ2-7; 7 bases align to TRBD2. Germline V gives CDR1 SEHNR, CDR2 FQNEAQ (reference sequence). V shed 1 base, J shed 0 bases, and the junction held 9 bases outside the gene matches. This CDR3 contains 17 residues. This chain's CDR3 is CASSLGGWRGSSYEQYF. The CDR3 coding sequence is TGTGCCAGCAGCTTAGGTGGGTGGCGGGGGAGCTCCTACGAGCAGTACTTC.

The rearrangement joins TRBV6-1 to TRBJ2-7; no firm D call. CDR3 length equals 12 residues. Trimming removed 0 bases from V and 6 bases from J, with 6 bases in between. The V gene's germline CDR1 is MNHNS and CDR2 SASEGT. CDR3 nucleotides: TGTGCCAGCAGTGAAGCGGGCCTCGAGCAGTACTTC. Translating gives CASSEAGLEQYF.

The V gene is TRBV27, the J gene TRBJ2-7; 9 nucleotides match TRBD1. This CDR3 has 15 amino acids. Unmatched junction bases numbered 4, after V lost 2 bases and J lost 2 bases. Germline CDR1 MNHEY, CDR2 SMNVEV (reference sequence). CDR3 in DNA: TGTGCCAGCAGTTTACGGAGGGACAGGGCCTACGAGCAGTACTTC. Its translation: CASSLRRDRAYEQYF.

The CDR3 reads CASSAGETGNSPLHF. The CDR3 DNA is TGTGCCAGCAGCGCTGGAGAAACAGGCAATTCACCCCTCCACTTT. The chain recombines TRBV9 with TRBJ1-6, with D tentatively TRBD1 (5 bases). Trimming pared 3 bases from V and 7 bases from J, leaving 14 bases between. Germline lookup yields CDR1 SGDLS and CDR2 YYNGEE. This CDR3 has 15 residues. Drawing the rest from reference TRBV9 and TRBJ1-6, the complete variable domain is DSGVTQTPKHLITATGQRVTLRCSPRSGDLSVYWYQQSLDQGLQFLIQYYNGEERAKGNILERFSAQQFPDLHSELNLSSLELGDSALYFCASSAGETGNSPLHFGNGTRLTVT.

This clone was counted a single time. The chain joins TRBV19 to TRBJ1-2, with TRBD1 identical over 10 bases. The junction had 10 bases not matched to a gene; V was cut back by 1 base and J by 8 bases. The CDR3 covers 16 residues. Germline CDR1 reads LNHDA; CDR2 reads SQIVND (reference sequence). The CDR3 coding sequence is TGTGCCAGTAGTATAGGACAGGGGGCGCGGCCCTTAGGCTACACCTTC. Protein product: CASSIGQGARPLGYTF. Combining the CDR3 with reference TRBV19 and TRBJ1-2 gives the whole variable domain DGGITQSPKYLFRKEGQNVTLSCEQNLNHDAMYWYRQDPGQGLRLIYYSQIVNDFQKGDIAEGYSVSREKKESFPLTVTSAQKNPTAFYLCASSIGQGARPLGYTFGSGTRLTVV.

In DNA, the CDR3 is TGTGCCAGCAGCGTACACCCAGAGCGATCCTACGAGCAGTACTTC. It codes for CASSVHPERSYEQYF. The V gene is TRBV9, the J gene TRBJ2-7; D call uncertain. CDR3 length equals 15 residues. Trimming pared 1 base from V and 1 base from J, leaving 12 bases between. The V gene's germline CDR1 is SGDLS and CDR2 YYNGEE.

This clone showed up just once. The V gene is TRBV6-5, the J gene TRBJ2-5; D may be TRBD1 (6 bases). V lost 5 bases and J 6 bases, leaving 13 bases between the germline ends. Germline V gene sequence: CDR1 MNHEY, CDR2 SVGAGI. CDR3 length: 13 amino acids. The CDR3 DNA reads TGTGCCAGCAGTCCCGGGACATATCAGACCCAGTACTTC. Protein product: CASSPGTYQTQYF.

The V and J genes are TRBV4-2 and TRBJ1-6, with 7 bases fitting TRBD1. Germline trimming cut 0 bases from V and 10 bases from J; bases unmatched to any gene: 6. This CDR3 is 15 amino acids long. CDR1 and CDR2 (germline): LGHNA, YNFKEQ. This CDR3 is CASSQDQGVGSPLHF. Here the CDR3 DNA reads TGTGCCAGCAGCCAAGATCAGGGGGTTGGGTCACCCCTCCACTTT.

The V gene is TRBV7-9, the J gene TRBJ2-1; 8 positions agree with TRBD2. The CDR3 has 14 amino acids. V dropped 3 bases and J dropped 9; count of bases not matched to a gene: 7. Germline loops: CDR1 SEHNR, CDR2 FQNEAQ (reference sequence). CDR3 region: CASSLGLGVSEQFF. Here the CDR3 DNA reads TGTGCCAGCAGCTTGGGACTAGGGGTGAGTGAGCAGTTCTTC.

The chain employs TRBV4-3 and TRBJ1-6; D call uncertain. The CDR3 extends over 17 amino acids. V shed 0 bases and J shed 2 bases, with 11 bases lying between them. Germline CDR1 LGHNA, CDR2 YSLEER. CDR3 in amino acids: CASSQDRGVAYNSPLHF. For the CDR3, the DNA is TGCGCCAGCAGCCAAGATCGCGGGGTCGCCTATAATTCACCCCTCCACTTT.

This clone was counted once. The rearrangement links TRBV19 to TRBJ2-7; TRBD1 matches at 11 bases. Germline V gene sequence: CDR1 LNHDA, CDR2 SQIVND (reference sequence). This CDR3 contains 14 residues. V lost 5 bases to trimming and J lost 3 bases; unmatched junction nucleotides: 3. CDR3 protein: CASSPGTGGYEQYF. In DNA, the CDR3 is TGTGCCAGTAGTCCGGGGACAGGGGGCTACGAGCAGTACTTC.

This chain joins TRBV4-3 and TRBJ1-6; the match to TRBD1 covers 10 bases. The CDR3 has 15 residues. J was trimmed by 4 bases and V by 4 bases; bases with no gene match: 1. Germline lookup yields CDR1 LGHNA and CDR2 YSLEER. In DNA, the CDR3 is TGCGCCAGCAGCCTGGACAGGGGGTATAATTCACCCCTCCACTTT. Its translation is CASSLDRGYNSPLHF.

V and J are TRBV4-1 and TRBJ2-1, with D perhaps TRBD2 (7 bases). The CDR3 is made up of 19 amino acids. V was cut by 4 bases and J by 3 bases, with 25 bases left in between. Germline V gene lookup returns CDR1 MGHRA and CDR2 YSYEKL. The CDR3 here is CASSLPAGPPRGDYNEQFF. The CDR3 bases are TGCGCCAGCAGCCTACCAGCGGGGCCCCCGAGGGGGGACTACAATGAGCAGTTCTTC.

The chain combines TRBV9 with TRBJ1-3; D remains unclear. The CDR3 contains 16 residues. The germline V gene encodes CDR1 SGDLS and CDR2 YYNGEE. V lost 5 bases and J 0 bases, leaving 15 bases between the germline ends. The CDR3 reads CASSTKTRGSGNTIYF. CDR3 DNA: TGTGCCAGCAGTACTAAAACGAGAGGCTCTGGAAACACCATATATTTT.

V and J are TRBV14 and TRBJ2-3; tentatively, D is TRBD2 (6 bases). Germline V gene sequence: CDR1 SGHDN, CDR2 FVKESK. Trimming removed 3 bases from V and 1 base from J, with 14 bases in between. CDR3 length equals 16 residues. This CDR3 reads CASSQSGTWGTDTQYF. The CDR3 DNA reads as TGTGCCAGCAGCCAGTCCGGGACTTGGGGCACAGATACGCAGTATTTT.

The V call is TRBV2, the J call TRBJ2-7, with 8 bases fitting TRBD2. The junction had 8 bases not matched to a gene; V was cut back by 3 bases and J by 7 bases. The germline V gene encodes CDR1 SNHLY and CDR2 FYNNEI. This CDR3 comprises 14 residues. CDR3 nucleotides: TGTGCCAGCAGTGAGCGGGGGGCCATTGGGGAGCAGTACTTC. Protein: CASSERGAIGEQYF. Combining the CDR3 with reference TRBV2 and TRBJ2-7 gives the whole variable domain EPEVTQTPSHQVTQMGQEVILRCVPISNHLYFYWYRQILGQKVEFLVSFYNNEISEKSEIFDDQFSVERPDGSNFTLKIRSTKLEDSAMYFCASSERGAIGEQYFGPGTRLTVT.

The count of this clone is one. The rearrangement joins TRBV4-1 to TRBJ2-5, with 11 positions matching TRBD2. Germline V lookup: CDR1 MGHRA, CDR2 YSYEKL. Trimming cost V 5 bases and J 4 bases; bases outside gene matches: 6. This CDR3 is built from 15 residues. The CDR3 reads CASSNSGGVGETQYF. DNA of the CDR3: TGCGCCAGCAGCAATAGCGGGGGGGTTGGAGAGACCCAGTACTTC.

The chain uses TRBV7-9 and TRBJ2-1; D is perhaps TRBD1 (6 bases). V lost 1 base, J lost 7 bases, and 8 bases lay in between. Per germline, CDR1 SEHNR and CDR2 FQNEAQ (reference sequence). The CDR3 sequence is 13 residues long. CDR3 loop: CASSLGGLNEQFF. The CDR3 nucleotides read TGTGCCAGCAGCTTAGGGGGGCTAAATGAGCAGTTCTTC.

The rearrangement links TRBV5-1 to TRBJ2-5, with a possible D match to TRBD2 (6 bases). CDR3 length: 15 residues. Germline V gene sequence: CDR1 SGHRS, CDR2 YFSETQ. V lost 2 bases, J lost 3 bases, and 14 bases lay in between. The CDR3 protein is CASSLNGGSEETQYF. The CDR3 nucleotides read TGCGCCAGCAGCTTAAACGGGGGTAGCGAAGAGACCCAGTACTTC. The full variable domain, with the rest looked up from reference TRBV5-1 and TRBJ2-5, is KAGVTQTPRYLIKTRGQQVTLSCSPISGHRSVSWYQQTPGQGLQFLFEYFSETQRNKGNFPGRFSGRQFSNSRSEMNVSTLELGDSALYLCASSLNGGSEETQYFGPGTRLLVL.

The rearrangement joins TRBV6-5 to TRBJ2-3, with 10 positions matching TRBD2. The CDR3 runs 14 residues. V shed 6 bases, J shed 3 bases, and the junction held 3 bases outside the gene matches. Germline CDR1 reads MNHEY; CDR2 reads SVGAGI. CDR3 region: CASSRGLATDTQYF. CDR3 coding DNA: TGTGCCAGCAGCAGGGGACTAGCGACAGATACGCAGTATTTT.

V gene TRBV5-1 combines with J gene TRBJ1-1; D is perhaps TRBD1 (5 bases). V was trimmed by 7 bases and J by 1 base, leaving 14 bases between them. Germline CDR1 is SGHRS and CDR2 is YFSETQ. The CDR3 has 14 amino acids. Here the CDR3 reads CASQGGAGNTEAFF. As DNA, the CDR3 is TGCGCCAGCCAGGGAGGGGCGGGGAACACTGAAGCTTTCTTT.

The CDR3 bases are TGTGCCAGCAGCCAAGATAGGACAGGGCCTCGTCAGTACTTC. The encoded protein is CASSQDRTGPRQYF. The J gene is TRBJ2-7, the V gene TRBV14, with 8 bases fitting TRBD1. J was trimmed by 10 bases and V by 0 bases; bases with no gene match: 8. This CDR3 has 14 residues. Germline V gives CDR1 SGHDN, CDR2 FVKESK.

The chain links TRBV7-6 to TRBJ2-1, with 8 positions matching TRBD2. From germline, CDR1 is SGHVS and CDR2 FNYEAQ. The CDR3 length is 16 residues. V dropped 0 bases and J dropped 7; count of bases not matched to a gene: 8. As DNA, the CDR3 is TGTGCCAGCAGCTTAGCAGCGGGAGAATATTGGAATGAGCAGTTCTTC. It is translated as CASSLAAGEYWNEQFF.

The CDR3: CASSQGPPTGTGTDTQYF. CDR3 nucleotides: TGCGCCAGCAGCCAAGGCCCCCCTACAGGGACGGGCACAGATACGCAGTATTTT. The chain links TRBV4-3 to TRBJ2-3; possible D gene TRBD1, 6 bases. CDR1 is LGHNA and CDR2 is YSLEER in the germline V gene. This CDR3 has 18 amino acids. V lost 1 base and J lost 1, with 18 bases in between.

The J gene is TRBJ2-2, the V gene TRBV4-2; tentative D call: TRBD1 (5 bases). This CDR3 is 15 amino acids long. CDR1 and CDR2 (germline): LGHNA, YNFKEQ. V was cut by 4 bases and J by 6 bases, with 15 bases left in between. DNA for the CDR3: TGTGCCAGCAGCCTCCAGCCAGGGATTGCCGGGGAGCTGTTTTTT. This codes for CASSLQPGIAGELFF.

The CDR3 nucleotides are TGTGCCAGCAGTGGCTTCGGGAACAATCAGCCCCAGCATTTT. This gives the protein CASSGFGNNQPQHF. V gene TRBV6-1 combines with J gene TRBJ1-5; D not certain. The ends were cut back, 4 bases at V and 3 bases at J, with 10 bases in the middle. This CDR3 comprises 14 residues. In germline, CDR1 is MNHNS, CDR2 SASEGT.

The chain uses TRBV7-3 and TRBJ2-2; 14 positions agree with TRBD2. Germline loops: CDR1 SGHTA, CDR2 FQGTGA. This CDR3 has 20 amino acids. Losses at the gene ends were 2 bases for V and 0 bases for J; bases not matched to a gene: 8. The CDR3 here is CASSLVGTSGGRSNTGELFF. In DNA form, the CDR3 reads TGTGCCAGCAGCTTAGTGGGGACTAGCGGGGGCCGATCGAACACCGGGGAGCTGTTTTTT.

This chain links TRBV5-6 with TRBJ2-7; 10 positions agree with TRBD1. Germline V gives CDR1 SGHDT, CDR2 YYEEEE. This CDR3 has 15 residues. Losses at the gene ends were 0 bases for V and 7 bases for J; bases not matched to a gene: 7. CDR3 DNA: TGTGCCAGCAGCTTGGTCGGGACAGGGGTAGGAGAGCAGTACTTC. It codes for CASSLVGTGVGEQYF. Supplemented by reference TRBV5-6 and TRBJ2-7, the full variable domain reads DAGVTQSPTHLIKTRGQQVTLRCSPKSGHDTVSWYQQALGQGPQFIFQYYEEEERQRGNFPDRFSGHQFPNYSSELNVNALLLGDSALYLCASSLVGTGVGEQYFGPGTRLTVT.